Below are 30 T cell receptor beta chains sequenced from a single sample in a study of blood T cells in healthy people across ages. Next came a second PCR, run for about 7 to 12 cycles, which used a sample-barcoded 5' primer along with a J-beta primer mix. TCRdb re-called the 5' RACE reads through MiXCR, storing one row per CDR3 protein. The profile shows about 1 million distinct CDR3 sequences, 40% to 55% of them singletons. The specimen was blood. Receptors originate from an older woman in good health.

This clonotype was observed a few times. The chain joins TRBV6-1 to TRBJ2-7; 9 positions match TRBD2. The V segment lost 3 bases and the J segment 0 bases; nucleotides outside the gene matches: 6. The length of the CDR3 is 16 residues. Germline V gives CDR1 MNHNS, CDR2 SASEGT. This CDR3 is CASSDSLAGHSYEQYF. The CDR3 nucleotides are TGTGCCAGCAGTGACTCCCTAGCGGGGCACTCCTACGAGCAGTACTTC.

The table lists this clonotype with a few counts. The chain is built from TRBV27 and TRBJ2-1; 13 positions agree with TRBD2. Germline CDR1 is MNHEY and CDR2 is SMNVEV (reference sequence). CDR3 length: 18 amino acids. V was clipped by 6 bases and J by 0 bases; unmatched bases: 8. DNA of the CDR3: TGTGCCAGCAGAGGACTAGCGGGAGCCTCGGGCTCCTACAATGAGCAGTTCTTC. Residues: CASRGLAGASGSYNEQFF.

The chain uses TRBV12-3 or TRBV12-4 and TRBJ2-3; TRBD2 matches 8 bases. Germline trimming cut 6 bases from V and 4 bases from J; bases unmatched to any gene: 9. CDR3 length equals 15 residues. In nucleotides, the CDR3 is TGTGCCAGCAGGAAAAGCGGGAGTCCCTCAGATACGCAGTATTTT. Translation gives CASRKSGSPSDTQYF.

The rearrangement links TRBV12-3 or TRBV12-4 to TRBJ1-5, with D uncertain. The CDR3 covers 15 residues. Trimming shortened V by 7 bases and J by 4 bases, and 17 bases separated the two germline ends. The CDR3 protein is CASTFPGPPNQPQHF. As DNA, the CDR3 is TGTGCCAGCACCTTTCCCGGACCCCCGAATCAGCCCCAGCATTTT.

This clonotype was picked up many times. The rearrangement joins TRBV29-1 to TRBJ2-5; either TRBD1 or TRBD2 may fit D (5 bases each). Germline V lookup: CDR1 SQVTM, CDR2 ANQGSEA. Trimming shortened V by 7 bases and J by 5 bases, and 20 bases separated the two germline ends. The CDR3 is made up of 14 amino acids. CDR3 coding DNA: TGCAGCGCAGAGGGACGTAGGGTAGAGGAGACCCAGTACTTC. The encoded protein is CSAEGRRVEETQYF. The full variable domain, in which reference TRBV29-1 and TRBJ2-5 provide the parts outside the CDR3, is SAVISQKPSRDICQRGTSLTIQCQVDSQVTMMFWYRQQPGQSLTLIATANQGSEATYESGFVIDKFPISRPNLTFSTLTVSNMSPEDSSIYLCSAEGRRVEETQYFGPGTRLLVL.

About this clonotype itself: The junction does not match germline at one end; this may be a read error. The V call is TRBV20-1, the J call TRBJ2-5; D might be TRBD2 (6 bases). The CDR3 runs 12 residues. Germline loops: CDR1 DFQATT, CDR2 SNEGSKA (reference sequence). CDR3 sequence: CSVRGLLETQYF. CDR3 nucleotides: TGCAGTGTTAGAGGACTATTGGAGACCCAGTACTTC.

V is TRBV3-1 and J is TRBJ1-6, with 8 bases fitting TRBD1. CDR1 is LGHDT, CDR2 YNNKEL, per germline (reference sequence). Trimming took 8 bases from V and 6 from J; bases not matched to a gene: 6. The CDR3 is 14 amino acids. Here the CDR3 reads CASRQGPVNSPLHF. The CDR3 DNA is TGTGCCAGCCGACAGGGGCCAGTTAATTCACCCCTCCACTTT.

This clonotype was seen more than once but under ten times. The chain links TRBV11-2 to TRBJ2-4; 8 nucleotides line up with TRBD2. Trimming took 5 bases from V and 0 from J; bases not matched to a gene: 6. This CDR3 comprises 16 residues. CDR1 and CDR2 (germline): SGHAT, FQNNGV. The CDR3 protein is CASSPTSVLAKNIQYF. The CDR3 region has the DNA TGTGCCAGCAGCCCGACTAGCGTACTAGCCAAAAACATTCAGTACTTC.

The chain couples TRBV20-1 to TRBJ2-1, with a possible D match to TRBD2 (5 bases). The CDR3 loop spans 13 amino acids. Germline V gives CDR1 DFQATT, CDR2 SNEGSKA (reference sequence). The V and J ends lost 6 bases and 4 bases respectively, with 13 bases between them. CDR3 DNA sequence: TGCAGTGCCCCGGCCCCGGGGTACAATGAGCAGTTCTTC. This sequence encodes CSAPAPGYNEQFF.

Details on this clonotype: An end of the junction does not agree with germline; a read error may underlie this. The V call is TRBV5-1, the J call TRBJ2-1; D is tentatively TRBD1 or TRBD2 (5 bases each). The CDR3 covers 14 residues. Germline CDR1 SGHRS, CDR2 YFSETQ. The CDR3 is CANSLALGENEQFF. For the CDR3, the DNA is TGCGCCAACAGCTTGGCCTTAGGGGAGAATGAGCAGTTCTTC.

This clonotype was seen many times. The CDR3 protein is CASSPRDRVYEQYF. The CDR3 DNA reads TGTGCCAGCAGCCCAAGGGACAGGGTTTACGAGCAGTACTTC. The chain employs TRBV2 and TRBJ2-7, with 9 positions matching TRBD1. The ends lost 6 bases at V and 4 bases at J; junction bases unmatched: 7. This CDR3 contains 14 residues. From germline, CDR1 is SNHLY and CDR2 FYNNEI.

J is TRBJ2-1 and V is TRBV20-1; weak D call: TRBD2 (5 bases). The V and J ends lost 4 bases and 8 bases respectively, with 21 bases between them. Germline V gene data show CDR1 as DFQATT and CDR2 as SNEGSKA (reference sequence). The CDR3 length is 15 residues. CDR3 residues: CSATSGITPGDEQFF. The CDR3 bases are TGCAGTGCTACTTCCGGGATCACCCCTGGGGATGAGCAGTTCTTC.

The rearrangement uses TRBV5-1 and TRBJ2-1, with TRBD2 matching 12 bases. Germline trimming cut 5 bases from V and 5 bases from J; bases unmatched to any gene: 8. Germline V gene sequence: CDR1 SGHRS, CDR2 YFSETQ. The length of the CDR3 is 16 residues. CDR3 nucleotides: TGCGCCAGCAGAACCGAGACTAGCGGGGGTGACAATGAGCAGTTCTTC. Amino acid sequence: CASRTETSGGDNEQFF.

This clonotype was found many times. CDR3 in amino acids: CASSPLGGEVDEQYF. CDR3 DNA: TGTGCCAGCAGCCCTCTTGGGGGAGAGGTCGACGAGCAGTACTTC. The chain recombines TRBV7-3 with TRBJ2-5; D possibly uses TRBD1 or TRBD2 (5 bases each). The DNA matches TRBJ2-7 better at its end, which makes the J call doubtful. The CDR3 has 15 residues. Germline values: CDR1 SGHTA, CDR2 FQGTGA.

This clonotype was seen a few times. V usage is TRBV9 and J usage is TRBJ2-1; the match to TRBD1 covers 11 bases. V lost 0 bases, J lost 7 bases, and 9 bases stayed unmatched. Germline-derived CDR1 and CDR2 are SGDLS and YYNGEE. CDR3 length equals 17 residues. This CDR3 reads CASSVASGTGGVNEQFF. The DNA of the CDR3 is TGTGCCAGCAGCGTAGCTAGTGGGACAGGGGGGGTGAATGAGCAGTTCTTC.

In regard to this clonotype: At one end, the junction sequence differs from germline, possibly due to a read error. This chain links TRBV7-8 with TRBJ2-1, with 8 bases identical to TRBD1. Germline-derived CDR1 and CDR2 are SGHVS and FQNEAQ. CDR3 length: 13 residues. The CDR3 DNA sequence: TGTGTCAGCAGGACAGGGACGAGGCATGAGCAGTTCTTC. Translating it yields CVSRTGTRHEQFF.

The rearrangement uses TRBV7-8 and TRBJ2-1, with 11 bases lining up with TRBD2. V was clipped by 4 bases and J by 5 bases; unmatched bases: 10. The V gene's germline CDR1 is SGHVS and CDR2 FQNEAQ. CDR3 length: 17 residues. CDR3: CASSSANIAGGNNEQFF. In DNA form, the CDR3 reads TGTGCCAGCAGCTCCGCTAACATAGCGGGGGGGAACAATGAGCAGTTCTTC.

This clonotype has ten or more counts. V is TRBV5-1 and J is TRBJ1-4; TRBD1 agrees at 7 bases. The CDR3 is 15 residues long. J gave up 4 bases and V 6 bases, and 9 bases lay outside the gene matches. Germline CDR1 SGHRS, CDR2 YFSETQ. CDR3 sequence reads: CASTRGGQNNEKLFF. The CDR3 bases are TGCGCCAGCACCCGCGGGGGACAGAATAATGAAAAACTGTTTTTT.

This clonotype has more than one count but fewer than ten. The chain employs TRBV28 and TRBJ1-5; D is possibly TRBD1 (5 bases). V gave up 8 bases and J gave up 5 bases, with 13 bases separating them. This CDR3 spans 13 amino acids. Germline V gives CDR1 MDHEN, CDR2 SYDVKM. CDR3 residues: CASAGDSYQPQHF. Written as DNA, the CDR3 is TGTGCCAGCGCCGGAGACAGTTATCAGCCCCAGCATTTT.

The CDR3 DNA sequence: TGCGCCAGCAGCTTGGGAGCAGGATTGAACACAGATACGCAGTATTTT. This encodes CASSLGAGLNTDTQYF. This sequence joins TRBV5-1 and TRBJ2-3, with D unresolved. CDR1 is SGHRS, CDR2 YFSETQ, per germline. Deletions cut 0 bases from V and 2 bases from J, with 13 bases between. This CDR3 region has 16 residues.

The chain has TRBV5-1 and TRBJ2-7, with no clear D. V lost 7 bases and J lost 0, with 14 bases in between. The germline gives CDR1 SGHRS, CDR2 YFSETQ. This CDR3 contains 14 residues. The CDR3 DNA follows: TGCGCCAGCGGGCGGAGTTTAAGCTCCTACGAGCAGTACTTC. It yields the protein CASGRSLSSYEQYF.

This chain connects TRBV18 to TRBJ2-3; tentative D call: TRBD1 (5 bases). Germline V gene sequence: CDR1 KGHSH, CDR2 LQKENI. The germline V and J ends were trimmed by 6 bases and 2 bases, with 24 bases remaining between them. The CDR3 runs 18 residues. CDR3 protein: CASSRDRRRKPATDTQYF. The CDR3 coding sequence is TGTGCCAGCTCGCGTGACAGACGAAGAAAACCGGCCACAGATACGCAGTATTTT.

This clonotype was counted between two and nine times. The chain carries TRBV5-1 and TRBJ2-7, with a weak D call TRBD2 (6 bases). This CDR3 region has 16 residues. Germline-derived CDR1 and CDR2 are SGHRS and YFSETQ. V was clipped by 4 bases and J by 2 bases, with 19 bases between them. The CDR3 protein is CASSLGRRGQTYEQYF. The CDR3, as DNA: TGCGCCAGCAGCCTGGGGAGGAGGGGTCAAACCTACGAGCAGTACTTC.

In this sample, this clonotype turned up a few times. This chain links TRBV9 with TRBJ2-7, with 7 bases lining up with TRBD1. CDR3 size: 15 residues. Trimming removed 0 bases from V and 5 bases from J; junction bases left unmatched: 8. Germline loops: CDR1 SGDLS, CDR2 YYNGEE. This CDR3 is CASSVGGTDGDEQYF. DNA for the CDR3: TGTGCCAGCAGCGTAGGAGGGACAGATGGGGACGAGCAGTACTTC.

The chain recombines TRBV3-1 with TRBJ1-6; maybe TRBD1 (5 bases). Trimming removed 4 bases from V and 7 bases from J, with 11 bases in between. Germline V CDR1 and CDR2: LGHDT, YNNKEL (reference sequence). CDR3 length equals 14 residues. CDR3 residues: CASSRSRGNSPLHF. The CDR3, as DNA: TGTGCCAGCAGCCGTAGTAGGGGAAATTCACCCCTCCACTTT.

The V and J genes are TRBV20-1 and TRBJ1-2; possibly TRBD1 for D (5 bases). There are 11 residues in the CDR3. The ends were cut back, 6 bases at V and 5 bases at J, with 10 bases in the middle. Per germline, CDR1 DFQATT and CDR2 SNEGSKA (reference sequence). CDR3 amino acids: CSARTRYGYTF. The CDR3 nucleotides read TGCAGTGCGAGGACACGTTATGGCTACACCTTC.

V and J are TRBV3-1 and TRBJ2-3, with a possible D match to TRBD1 (5 bases). Looked up from germline, CDR1 is LGHDT and CDR2 is YNNKEL (reference sequence). The CDR3 totals 15 residues. V was trimmed by 4 bases and J by 9 bases, leaving 20 bases between them. Here the CDR3 reads CASSPISQTASTQYF. Written as DNA, the CDR3 is TGTGCCAGCAGCCCAATCTCTCAGACAGCATCCACGCAGTATTTT.

This clonotype has just a few counts. The chain links TRBV12-3 or TRBV12-4 to TRBJ2-5; tentative D call: TRBD2 (5 bases). The length of the CDR3 is 14 residues. Trimming removed 8 bases at V and 0 bases at J, with 13 bases between. The CDR3 bases are TGTGCCAGCCGTCCAGGACTCCACCAAGAGACCCAGTACTTC. Translated: CASRPGLHQETQYF.

This clonotype was counted a few times. The chain couples TRBV6-5 to TRBJ2-7, with TRBD2 identical over 10 bases. Losses at the gene ends were 2 bases for V and 4 bases for J; bases not matched to a gene: 5. In germline, CDR1 is MNHEY, CDR2 SVGAGI. The CDR3 has 15 amino acids. As DNA, the CDR3 is TGTGCCAGCAGTTACCAACCACTAGCGGGGTACGAGCAGTACTTC. Its translation is CASSYQPLAGYEQYF.

The V and J genes are TRBV14 and TRBJ2-1, with 9 bases matching TRBD1. The V and J ends lost 4 bases and 7 bases, in that order; junction bases with no gene match: 8. CDR3 length: 15 amino acids. Per the germline V gene, CDR1 is SGHDN and CDR2 is FVKESK. CDR3 in amino acids: CASSPTGGARNEQFF. The CDR3 nucleotides are TGTGCCAGCAGCCCTACAGGGGGCGCAAGGAATGAGCAGTTCTTC.